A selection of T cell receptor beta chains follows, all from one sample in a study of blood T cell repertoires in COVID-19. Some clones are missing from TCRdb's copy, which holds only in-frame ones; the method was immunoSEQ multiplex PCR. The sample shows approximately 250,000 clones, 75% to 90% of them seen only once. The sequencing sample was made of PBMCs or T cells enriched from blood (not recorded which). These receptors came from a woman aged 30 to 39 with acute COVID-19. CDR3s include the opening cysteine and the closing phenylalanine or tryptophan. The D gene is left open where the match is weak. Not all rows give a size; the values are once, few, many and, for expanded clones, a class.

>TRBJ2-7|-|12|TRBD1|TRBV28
TGTGCCAGCCTACGGGACAGTTACGAGCAGTACTTC
CASLRDSYEQYF
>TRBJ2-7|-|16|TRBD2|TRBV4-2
TGTGCCAGCAGCCAAGATTTGGGCGGGAGAGTCCACGAGCAGTACTTC
CASSQDLGGRVHEQYF
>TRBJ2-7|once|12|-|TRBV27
TGTGCCAGCAGTCCCATCTCCTACGAGCAGTACTTC
CASSPISYEQYF
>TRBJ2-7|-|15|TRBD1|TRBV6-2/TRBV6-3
TGTGCCAGCAGTTACTTCGGGACAGGGATTAGAGAGCAGTACTTC
CASSYFGTGIREQYF
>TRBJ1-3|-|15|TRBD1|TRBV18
TGTGCCAGCTCACCACCCGGGACAGGGGGAAACACCATATATTTT
CASSPPGTGGNTIYF
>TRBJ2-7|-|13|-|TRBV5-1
TGCGCCAGCAGCCCCAGGGGCTTCTACGAGCAGTACTTC
CASSPRGFYEQYF
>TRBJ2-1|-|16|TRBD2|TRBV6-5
TGTGCCAGCAGTTCGTGGAGCCTAGCGGGAGTTAATGAGCAGTTCTTC
CASSSWSLAGVNEQFF
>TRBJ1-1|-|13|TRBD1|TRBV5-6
TGTGCCAGCAGCTCGACAGGGCCGCATTCAGCTTTCTTT
CASSSTGPHSAFF
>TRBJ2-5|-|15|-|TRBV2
TGTGCCAGCAGTGAAGGGGGCGGAGTCCAGGAGACCCAGTACTTC
CASSEGGGVQETQYF
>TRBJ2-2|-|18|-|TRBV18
TGTGCCAGCTCACCACCTAACGGACAGCCAACGAACACCGGGGAGCTGTTTTTT
CASSPPNGQPTNTGELFF
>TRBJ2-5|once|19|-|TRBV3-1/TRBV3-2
TGTGCCAGCAGCCAAGATTTGGGAGACCAGGCTTTCTCTGGGGAGACCCAGTACTTC
CASSQDLGDQAFSGETQYF
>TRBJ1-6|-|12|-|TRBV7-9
TGTGCCAGCAGTCGGACAGATTCACCCCTCCACTTT
CASSRTDSPLHF
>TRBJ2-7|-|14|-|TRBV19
TGTGCCAGTAATACGGACATGAGCTCCTACGAGCAGTACTTC
CASNTDMSSYEQYF
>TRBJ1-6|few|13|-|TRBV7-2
TGTGCCAGCAGCGAGAGCCCCTATTCACCCCTCCACTTT
CASSESPYSPLHF
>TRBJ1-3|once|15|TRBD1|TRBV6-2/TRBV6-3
TGTGCCAGCAGTTACCCGACAGGGTTGGGGAACACCATATATTTT
CASSYPTGLGNTIYF
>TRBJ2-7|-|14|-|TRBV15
TGTGCCACCAGCCCCAGGGTAGGTTTGGACGAGCAGTACTTC
CATSPRVGLDEQYF